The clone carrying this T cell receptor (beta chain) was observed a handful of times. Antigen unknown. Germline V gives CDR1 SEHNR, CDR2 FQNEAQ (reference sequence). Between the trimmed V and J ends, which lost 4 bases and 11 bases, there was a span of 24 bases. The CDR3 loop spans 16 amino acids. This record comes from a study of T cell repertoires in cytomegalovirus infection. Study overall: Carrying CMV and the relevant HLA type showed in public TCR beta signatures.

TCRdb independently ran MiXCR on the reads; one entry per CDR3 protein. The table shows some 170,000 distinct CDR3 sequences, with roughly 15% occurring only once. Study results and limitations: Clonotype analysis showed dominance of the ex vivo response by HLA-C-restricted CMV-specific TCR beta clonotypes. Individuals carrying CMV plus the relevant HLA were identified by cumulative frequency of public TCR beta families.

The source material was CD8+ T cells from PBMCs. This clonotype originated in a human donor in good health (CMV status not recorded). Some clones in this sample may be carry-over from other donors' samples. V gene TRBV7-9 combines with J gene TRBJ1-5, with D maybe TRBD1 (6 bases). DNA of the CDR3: TGTGCCAGCAGCTCCGCCGGGGGGCAGCTCGATCGAACCCAGCATTTT. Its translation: CASSSAGGQLDRTQHF.